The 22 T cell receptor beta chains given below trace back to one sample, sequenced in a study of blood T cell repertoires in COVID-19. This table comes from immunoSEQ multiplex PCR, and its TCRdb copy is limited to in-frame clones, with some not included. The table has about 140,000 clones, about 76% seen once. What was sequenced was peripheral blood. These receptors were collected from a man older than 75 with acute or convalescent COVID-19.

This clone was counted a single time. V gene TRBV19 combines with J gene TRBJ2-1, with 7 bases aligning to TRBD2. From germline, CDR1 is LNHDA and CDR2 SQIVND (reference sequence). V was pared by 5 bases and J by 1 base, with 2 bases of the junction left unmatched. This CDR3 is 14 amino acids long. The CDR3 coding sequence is TGTGCCAGTAGTCCTAGCGGATCCTACAATGAGCAGTTCTTC. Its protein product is CASSPSGSYNEQFF. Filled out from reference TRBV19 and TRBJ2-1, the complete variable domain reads DGGITQSPKYLFRKEGQNVTLSCEQNLNHDAMYWYRQDPGQGLRLIYYSQIVNDFQKGDIAEGYSVSREKKESFPLTVTSAQKNPTAFYLCASSPSGSYNEQFFGPGTRLTVL.

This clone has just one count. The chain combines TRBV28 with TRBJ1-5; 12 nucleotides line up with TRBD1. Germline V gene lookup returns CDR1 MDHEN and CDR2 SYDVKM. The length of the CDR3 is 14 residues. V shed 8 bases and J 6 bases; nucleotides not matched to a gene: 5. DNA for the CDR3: TGTGCCAGCGGCGGGACAGGGGGCGGTCAGCCCCAGCATTTT. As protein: CASGGTGGGQPQHF.

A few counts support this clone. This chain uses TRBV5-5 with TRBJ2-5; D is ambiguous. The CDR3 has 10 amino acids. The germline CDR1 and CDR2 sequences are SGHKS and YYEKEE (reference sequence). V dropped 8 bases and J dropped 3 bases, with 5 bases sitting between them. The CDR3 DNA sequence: TGTGCCAGGTCAAAAGAGACCCAGTACTTC. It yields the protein CARSKETQYF.

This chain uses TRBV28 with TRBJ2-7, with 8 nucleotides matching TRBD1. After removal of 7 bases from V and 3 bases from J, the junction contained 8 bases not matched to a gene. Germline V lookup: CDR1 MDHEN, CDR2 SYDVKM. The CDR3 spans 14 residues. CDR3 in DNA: TGTGCCAGCACCGATGGACAGGGAGGCTACGAGCAGTACTTC. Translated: CASTDGQGGYEQYF.

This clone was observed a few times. Here the CDR3 reads CASSQDSGGRANTGELFF. The DNA for the CDR3 is TGCGCCAGCAGCCAAGATTCGGGGGGACGTGCGAACACCGGGGAGCTGTTTTTT. This rearrangement joins TRBV4-3 to TRBJ2-2; 7 bases match TRBD2. With 0 bases clipped from V and 0 bases from J, the junction kept 7 bases outside the gene matches. This CDR3 region has 18 residues. Germline V gene lookup returns CDR1 LGHNA and CDR2 YSLEER.

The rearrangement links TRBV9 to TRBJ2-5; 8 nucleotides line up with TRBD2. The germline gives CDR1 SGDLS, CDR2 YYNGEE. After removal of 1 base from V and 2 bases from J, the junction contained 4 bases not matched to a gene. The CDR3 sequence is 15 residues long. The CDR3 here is CASSVSGGGQETQYF. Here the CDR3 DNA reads TGTGCCAGCAGCGTATCCGGCGGGGGGCAAGAGACCCAGTACTTC.

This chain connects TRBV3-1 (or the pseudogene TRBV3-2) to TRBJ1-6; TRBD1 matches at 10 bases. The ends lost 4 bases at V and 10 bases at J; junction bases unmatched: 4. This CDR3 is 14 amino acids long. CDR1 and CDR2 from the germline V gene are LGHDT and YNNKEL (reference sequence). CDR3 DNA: TGTGCCAGCAGCCGGGACAGGGGAAAATCACCCCTCCACTTT. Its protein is CASSRDRGKSPLHF.

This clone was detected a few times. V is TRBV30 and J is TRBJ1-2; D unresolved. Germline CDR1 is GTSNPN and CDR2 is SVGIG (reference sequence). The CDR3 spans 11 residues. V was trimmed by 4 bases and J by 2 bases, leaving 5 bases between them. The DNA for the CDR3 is TGTGCCTGGAACTCAAACTATGGCTACACCTTC. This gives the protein CAWNSNYGYTF. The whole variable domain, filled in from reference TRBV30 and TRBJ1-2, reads SQTIHQWPATLVQPVGSPLSLECTVEGTSNPNLYWYRQAAGRGLQLLFYSVGIGQISSEVPQNLSASRPQDRQFILSSKKLLLSDSGFYLCAWNSNYGYTFGSGTRLTVV.

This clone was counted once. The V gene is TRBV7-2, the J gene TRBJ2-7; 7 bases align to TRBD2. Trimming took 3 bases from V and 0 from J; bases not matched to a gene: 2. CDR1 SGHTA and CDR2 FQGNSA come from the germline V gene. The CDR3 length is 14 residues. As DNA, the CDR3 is TGTGCCAGCAGCTTCCGGACTAGCTCCTACGAGCAGTACTTC. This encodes CASSFRTSSYEQYF. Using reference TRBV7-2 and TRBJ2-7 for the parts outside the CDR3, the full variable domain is GAGVSQSPSNKVTEKGKDVELRCDPISGHTALYWYRQSLGQGLEFLIYFQGNSAPDKSGLPSDRFSAERTGGSVSTLTIQRTQQEDSAVYLCASSFRTSSYEQYFGPGTRLTVT.

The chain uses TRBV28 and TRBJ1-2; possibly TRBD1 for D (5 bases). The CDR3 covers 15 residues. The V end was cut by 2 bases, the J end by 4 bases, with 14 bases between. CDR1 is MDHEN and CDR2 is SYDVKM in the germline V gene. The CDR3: CASSLVAARGYGYTF. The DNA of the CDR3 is TGTGCCAGCAGTTTAGTCGCAGCAAGGGGCTATGGCTACACCTTC.

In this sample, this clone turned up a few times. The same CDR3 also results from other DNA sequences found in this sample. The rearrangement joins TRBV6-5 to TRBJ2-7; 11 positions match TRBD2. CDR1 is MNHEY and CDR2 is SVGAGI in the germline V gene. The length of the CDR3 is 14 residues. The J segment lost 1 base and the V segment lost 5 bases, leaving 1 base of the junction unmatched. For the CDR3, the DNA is TGTGCCAGCAGTCTAGCGGGGGGTTCCTACGAGCAGTACTTC. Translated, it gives CASSLAGGSYEQYF.

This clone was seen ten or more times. CDR3 sequence: CSVEETGETEAFF. In nucleotides, the CDR3 is TGCAGCGTTGAAGAGACAGGGGAGACTGAAGCTTTCTTT. The chain combines TRBV29-1 with TRBJ1-1; 8 bases are a match to TRBD1. There are 13 residues in the CDR3. The germline CDR1 and CDR2 sequences are SQVTM and ANQGSEA. V trimming: 0 bases; J trimming: 5 bases; junction bases outside the gene matches: 2. Full variable domain (outside the CDR3, taken from reference TRBV29-1 and TRBJ1-1): SAVISQKPSRDICQRGTSLTIQCQVDSQVTMMFWYRQQPGQSLTLIATANQGSEATYESGFVIDKFPISRPNLTFSTLTVSNMSPEDSSIYLCSVEETGETEAFFGQGTRLTVV.

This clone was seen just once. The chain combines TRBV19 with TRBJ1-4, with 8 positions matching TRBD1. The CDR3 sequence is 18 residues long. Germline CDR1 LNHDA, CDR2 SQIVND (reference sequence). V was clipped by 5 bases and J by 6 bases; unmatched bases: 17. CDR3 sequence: CASSPGRGPKSWDEKLFF. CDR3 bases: TGTGCCAGTAGTCCCGGCAGGGGGCCGAAATCTTGGGATGAAAAACTGTTTTTT.

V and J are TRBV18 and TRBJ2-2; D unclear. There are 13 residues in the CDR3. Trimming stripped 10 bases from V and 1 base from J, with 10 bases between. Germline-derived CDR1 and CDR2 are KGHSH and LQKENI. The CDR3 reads CATTAGNTGELFF. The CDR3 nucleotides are TGTGCCACCACCGCAGGGAACACCGGGGAGCTGTTTTTT.

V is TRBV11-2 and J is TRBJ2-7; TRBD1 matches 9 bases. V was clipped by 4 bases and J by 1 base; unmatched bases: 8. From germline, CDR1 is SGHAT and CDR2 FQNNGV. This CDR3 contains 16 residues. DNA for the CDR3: TGTGCCAGCAGCTCTAACCGGGACAGGGTTTCCTACGAGCAGTACTTC. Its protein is CASSSNRDRVSYEQYF.

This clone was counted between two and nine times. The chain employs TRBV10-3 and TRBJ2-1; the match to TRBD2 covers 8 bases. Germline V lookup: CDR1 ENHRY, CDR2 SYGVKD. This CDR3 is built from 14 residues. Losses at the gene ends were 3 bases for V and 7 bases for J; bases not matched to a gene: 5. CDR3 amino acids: CAISDSGGLNEQFF. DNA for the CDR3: TGTGCCATCAGTGACAGCGGGGGATTGAATGAGCAGTTCTTC.

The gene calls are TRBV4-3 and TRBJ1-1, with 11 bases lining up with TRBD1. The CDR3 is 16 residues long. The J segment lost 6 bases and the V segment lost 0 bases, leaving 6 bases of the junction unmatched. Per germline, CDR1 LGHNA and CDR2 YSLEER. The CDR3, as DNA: TGCGCCAGCAGCCAAGAACCCGGACAGGGGGCTCCTGAAGCTTTCTTT. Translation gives CASSQEPGQGAPEAFF.

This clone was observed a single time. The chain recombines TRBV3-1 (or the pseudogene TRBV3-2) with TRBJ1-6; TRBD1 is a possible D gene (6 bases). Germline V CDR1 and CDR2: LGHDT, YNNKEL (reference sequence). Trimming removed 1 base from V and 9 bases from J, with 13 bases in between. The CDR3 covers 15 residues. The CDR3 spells CASSQAKGGGSPLHF. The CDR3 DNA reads TGTGCCAGCAGCCAAGCCAAGGGAGGGGGTTCACCCCTCCACTTT.

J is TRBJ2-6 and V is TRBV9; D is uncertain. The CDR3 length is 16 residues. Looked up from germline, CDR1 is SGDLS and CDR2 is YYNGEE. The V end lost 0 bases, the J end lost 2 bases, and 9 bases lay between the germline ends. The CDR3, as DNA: TGTGCCAGCAGCGTAGCTTCAGTGGCTGGGGCCAACGTCCTGACTTTC. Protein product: CASSVASVAGANVLTF.

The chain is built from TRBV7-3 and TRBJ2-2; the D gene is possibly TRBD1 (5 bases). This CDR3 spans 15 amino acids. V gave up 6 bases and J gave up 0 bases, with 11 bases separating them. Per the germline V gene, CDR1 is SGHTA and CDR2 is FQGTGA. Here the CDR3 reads CASRRTRTNTGELFF. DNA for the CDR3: TGTGCCAGCAGAAGGACACGAACGAACACCGGGGAGCTGTTTTTT.

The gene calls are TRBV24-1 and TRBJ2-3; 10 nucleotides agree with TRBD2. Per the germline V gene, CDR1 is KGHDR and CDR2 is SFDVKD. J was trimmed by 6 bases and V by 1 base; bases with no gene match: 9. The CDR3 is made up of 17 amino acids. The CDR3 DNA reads TGTGCCACCAGTGATTTAAAGCTAGCGGGGGAGGGGGATACGCAGTATTTT. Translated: CATSDLKLAGEGDTQYF.

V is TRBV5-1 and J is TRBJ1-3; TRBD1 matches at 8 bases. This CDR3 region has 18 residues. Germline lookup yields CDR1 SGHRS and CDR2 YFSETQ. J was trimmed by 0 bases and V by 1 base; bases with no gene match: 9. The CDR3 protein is CASSLLPGTGVSGNTIYF. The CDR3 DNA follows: TGCGCCAGCAGCTTGCTCCCCGGGACAGGCGTCTCTGGAAACACCATATATTTT.